This T cell receptor beta chain came from a study of identical twins. Findings and caveats of the study: Modelling underestimated the level of out-of-frame TCR alpha sharing observed in monozygotic twins.

Germline CDR1 SGHAT, CDR2 FQNNGV. The CDR3 is made up of 15 amino acids. Germline trimming cut 5 bases from V and 4 bases from J; bases unmatched to any gene: 8. Unique molecular identifiers were present on cDNA, and template switching added a universal primer site. One entry per CDR3 protein results from TCRdb running MiXCR on the 5' RACE reads. The table has 400,000 or so distinct CDR3 sequences, approximately 9.1% seen once. The sample holds a few counts of this clonotype. The antigen is not known. This receptor was obtained from a woman between 50 and 59 years old in good health. The chain carries TRBV11-2 and TRBJ2-1; 7 nucleotides line up with TRBD2. The specimen was naive T cells sorted from blood. The CDR3 loop is CASSAGLVLYNEQFF. The CDR3 bases are TGTGCCAGCAGCGCTGGACTAGTACTATACAATGAGCAGTTCTTC.